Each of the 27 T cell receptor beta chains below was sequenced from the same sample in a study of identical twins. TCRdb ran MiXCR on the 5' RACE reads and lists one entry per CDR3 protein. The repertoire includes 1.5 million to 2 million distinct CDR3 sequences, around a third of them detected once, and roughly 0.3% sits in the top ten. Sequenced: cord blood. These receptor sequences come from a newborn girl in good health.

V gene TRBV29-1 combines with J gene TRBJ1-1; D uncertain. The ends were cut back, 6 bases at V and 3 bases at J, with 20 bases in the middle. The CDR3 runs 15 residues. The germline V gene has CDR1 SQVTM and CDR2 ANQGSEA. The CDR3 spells CSVGYRGYGYTEAFF. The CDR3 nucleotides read TGCAGCGTAGGGTATCGAGGTTATGGCTACACTGAAGCTTTCTTT.

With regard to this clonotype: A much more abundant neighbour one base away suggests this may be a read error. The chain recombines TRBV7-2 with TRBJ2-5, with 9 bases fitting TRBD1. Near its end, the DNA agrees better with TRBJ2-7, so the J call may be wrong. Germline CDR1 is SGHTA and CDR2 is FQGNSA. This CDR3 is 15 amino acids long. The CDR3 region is CASSPGTGPFYEQYF. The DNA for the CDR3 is TGTGCCAGCAGCCCAGGGACAGGGCCCTTCTACGAGCAGTACTTC.

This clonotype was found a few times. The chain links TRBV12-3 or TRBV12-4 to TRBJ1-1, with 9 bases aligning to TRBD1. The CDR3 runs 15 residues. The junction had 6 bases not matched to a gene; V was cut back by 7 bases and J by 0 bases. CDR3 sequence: CASITGGSMNTEAFF. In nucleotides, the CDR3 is TGTGCCAGCATTACAGGGGGCTCGATGAACACTGAAGCTTTCTTT.

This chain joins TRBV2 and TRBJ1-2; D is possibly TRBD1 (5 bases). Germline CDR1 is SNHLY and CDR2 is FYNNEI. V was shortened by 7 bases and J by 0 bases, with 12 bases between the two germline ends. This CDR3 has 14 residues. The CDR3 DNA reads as TGTGCCAGCATCGCAGGGAGGGCTAACTATGGCTACACCTTC. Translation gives CASIAGRANYGYTF.

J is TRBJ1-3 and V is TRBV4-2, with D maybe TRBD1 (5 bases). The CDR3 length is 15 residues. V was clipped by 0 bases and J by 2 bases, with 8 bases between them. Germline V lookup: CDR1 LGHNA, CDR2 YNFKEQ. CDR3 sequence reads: CASSQDDSTGNTIYF. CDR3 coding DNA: TGTGCCAGCAGCCAAGACGACAGCACTGGAAACACCATATATTTT.

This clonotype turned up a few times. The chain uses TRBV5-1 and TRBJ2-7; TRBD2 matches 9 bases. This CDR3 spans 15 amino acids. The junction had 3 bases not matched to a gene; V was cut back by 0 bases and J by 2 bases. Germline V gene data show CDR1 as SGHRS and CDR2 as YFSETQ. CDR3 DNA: TGCGCCAGCAGCTTGGCTTCTAGCGGGACCTACGAGCAGTACTTC. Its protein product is CASSLASSGTYEQYF.

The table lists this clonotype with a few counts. CDR3 protein: CASTGLAGTNEQFF. In DNA, the CDR3 is TGTGCCAGCACCGGACTAGCGGGGACAAATGAGCAGTTCTTC. The genes are TRBV7-2 and TRBJ2-1, with 12 bases lining up with TRBD2. V gave up 7 bases and J gave up 7 bases; unmatched junction bases: 5. From germline, CDR1 is SGHTA and CDR2 FQGNSA. The CDR3 has 14 residues.

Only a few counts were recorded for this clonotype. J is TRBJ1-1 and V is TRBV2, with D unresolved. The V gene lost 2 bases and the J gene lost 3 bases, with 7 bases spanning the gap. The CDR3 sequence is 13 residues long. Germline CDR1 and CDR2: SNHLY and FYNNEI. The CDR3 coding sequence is TGTGCCAGCAGTGAATCGGGAGACACTGAAGCTTTCTTT. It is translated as CASSESGDTEAFF.

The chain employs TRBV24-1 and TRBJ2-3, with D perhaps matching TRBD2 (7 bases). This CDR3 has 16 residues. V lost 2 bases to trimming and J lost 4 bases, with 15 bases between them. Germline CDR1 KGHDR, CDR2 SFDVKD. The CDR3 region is CATSDWRGRAPDTQYF. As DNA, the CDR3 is TGTGCCACCAGTGATTGGAGGGGGAGGGCTCCAGATACGCAGTATTTT.

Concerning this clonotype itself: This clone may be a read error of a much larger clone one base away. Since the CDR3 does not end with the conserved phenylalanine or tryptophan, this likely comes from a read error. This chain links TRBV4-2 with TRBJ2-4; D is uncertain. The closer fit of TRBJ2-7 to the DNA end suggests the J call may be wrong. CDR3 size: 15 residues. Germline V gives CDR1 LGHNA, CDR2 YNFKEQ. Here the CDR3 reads CASSQVPLGPYEQYL. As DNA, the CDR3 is TGTGCCAGCAGCCAAGTACCCCTAGGCCCCTACGAGCAGTACTTA.

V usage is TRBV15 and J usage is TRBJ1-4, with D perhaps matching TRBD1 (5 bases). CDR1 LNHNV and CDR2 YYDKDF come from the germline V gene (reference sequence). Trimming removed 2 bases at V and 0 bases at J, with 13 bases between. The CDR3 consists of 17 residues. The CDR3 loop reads CATSRSPPGATNEKLFF. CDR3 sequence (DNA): TGTGCCACCAGCAGATCTCCCCCGGGGGCAACTAATGAAAAACTGTTTTTT.

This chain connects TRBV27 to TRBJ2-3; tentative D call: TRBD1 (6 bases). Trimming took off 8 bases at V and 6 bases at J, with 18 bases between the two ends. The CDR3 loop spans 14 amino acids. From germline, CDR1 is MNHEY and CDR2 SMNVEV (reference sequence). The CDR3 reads CASADRRRGDTQYF. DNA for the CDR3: TGTGCCAGCGCAGACAGGCGAAGGGGGGATACGCAGTATTTT.

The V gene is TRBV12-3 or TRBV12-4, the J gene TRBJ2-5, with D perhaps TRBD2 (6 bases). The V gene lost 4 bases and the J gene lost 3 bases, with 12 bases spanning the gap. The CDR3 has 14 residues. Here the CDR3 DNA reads TGTGCCAGCAGTTCCACTTCTAGCGAAGAGACCCAGTACTTC. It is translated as CASSSTSSEETQYF.

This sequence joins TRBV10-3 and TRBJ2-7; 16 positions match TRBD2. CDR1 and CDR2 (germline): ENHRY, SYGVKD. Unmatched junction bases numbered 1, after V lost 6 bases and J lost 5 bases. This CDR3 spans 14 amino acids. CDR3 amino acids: CAISGTSGRDEQYF. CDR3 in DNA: TGTGCCATCAGCGGGACTAGCGGGAGGGACGAGCAGTACTTC.

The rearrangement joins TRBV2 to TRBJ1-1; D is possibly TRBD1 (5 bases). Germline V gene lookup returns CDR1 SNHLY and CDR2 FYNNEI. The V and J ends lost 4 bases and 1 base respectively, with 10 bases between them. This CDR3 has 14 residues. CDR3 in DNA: TGTGCCAGCAGTGTCCAGGGCTCGAACACTGAAGCTTTCTTT. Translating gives CASSVQGSNTEAFF.

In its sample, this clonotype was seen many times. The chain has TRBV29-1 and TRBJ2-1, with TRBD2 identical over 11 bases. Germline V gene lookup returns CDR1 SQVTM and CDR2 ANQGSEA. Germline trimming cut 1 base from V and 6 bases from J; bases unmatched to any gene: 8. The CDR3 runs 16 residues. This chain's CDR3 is CSVEGVASGRSNEQFF. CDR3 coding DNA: TGCAGCGTTGAAGGGGTGGCTAGCGGGAGGAGCAATGAGCAGTTCTTC.

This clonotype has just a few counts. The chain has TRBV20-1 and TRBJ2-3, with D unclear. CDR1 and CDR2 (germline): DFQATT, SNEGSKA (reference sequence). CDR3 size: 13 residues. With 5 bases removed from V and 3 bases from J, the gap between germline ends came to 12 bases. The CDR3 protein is CSASHRRTDTQYF. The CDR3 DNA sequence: TGCAGTGCTTCCCATAGACGGACAGATACGCAGTATTTT.

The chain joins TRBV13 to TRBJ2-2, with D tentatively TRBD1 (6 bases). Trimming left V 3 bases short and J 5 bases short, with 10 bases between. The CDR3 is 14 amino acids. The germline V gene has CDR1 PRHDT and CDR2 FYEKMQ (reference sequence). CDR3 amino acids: CASSFTGMTGELFF. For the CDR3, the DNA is TGTGCCAGCAGCTTTACAGGGATGACCGGGGAGCTGTTTTTT.

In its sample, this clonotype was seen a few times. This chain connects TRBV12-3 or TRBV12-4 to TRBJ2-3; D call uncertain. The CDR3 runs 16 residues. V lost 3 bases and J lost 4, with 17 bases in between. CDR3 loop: CASSFKRGGGPDTQYF. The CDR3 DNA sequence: TGTGCCAGCAGTTTCAAGCGAGGTGGCGGTCCAGATACGCAGTATTTT.

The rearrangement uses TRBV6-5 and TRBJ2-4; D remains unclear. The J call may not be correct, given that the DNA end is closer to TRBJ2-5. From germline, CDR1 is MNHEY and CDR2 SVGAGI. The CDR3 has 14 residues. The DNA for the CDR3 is TGTGCCAGCAGTTACTCGAGACCTGAAGAGACCCAGTACTTC. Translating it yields CASSYSRPEETQYF.

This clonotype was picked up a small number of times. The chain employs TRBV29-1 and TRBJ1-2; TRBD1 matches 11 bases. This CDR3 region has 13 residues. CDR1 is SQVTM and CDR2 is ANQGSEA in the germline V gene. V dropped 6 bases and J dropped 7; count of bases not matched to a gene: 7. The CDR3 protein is CSVVPGQGVGYTF. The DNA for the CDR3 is TGCAGCGTCGTCCCGGGACAGGGGGTTGGCTACACCTTC. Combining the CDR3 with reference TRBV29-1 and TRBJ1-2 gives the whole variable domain SAVISQKPSRDICQRGTSLTIQCQVDSQVTMMFWYRQQPGQSLTLIATANQGSEATYESGFVIDKFPISRPNLTFSTLTVSNMSPEDSSIYLCSVVPGQGVGYTFGSGTRLTVV.

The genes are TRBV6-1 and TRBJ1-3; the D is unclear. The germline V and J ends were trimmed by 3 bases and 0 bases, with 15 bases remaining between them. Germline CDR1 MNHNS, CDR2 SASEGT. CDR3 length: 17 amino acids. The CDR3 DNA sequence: TGTGCCAGCAGTGACGAGATCCCGCGGAGCTCTGGAAACACCATATATTTT. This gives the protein CASSDEIPRSSGNTIYF.

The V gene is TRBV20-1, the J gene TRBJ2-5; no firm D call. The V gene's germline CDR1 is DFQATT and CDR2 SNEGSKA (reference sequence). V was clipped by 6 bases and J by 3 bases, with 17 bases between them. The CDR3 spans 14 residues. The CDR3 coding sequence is TGCAGTGCGCGGAGATCCTGGAGAAAAGAGACCCAGTACTTC. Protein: CSARRSWRKETQYF.

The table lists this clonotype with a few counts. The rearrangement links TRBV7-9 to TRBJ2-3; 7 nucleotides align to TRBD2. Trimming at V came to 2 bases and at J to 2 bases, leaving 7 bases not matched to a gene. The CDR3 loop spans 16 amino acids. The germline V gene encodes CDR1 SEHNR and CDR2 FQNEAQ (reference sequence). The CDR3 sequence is CASSLRRGRFTDTQYF. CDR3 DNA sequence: TGTGCCAGCAGCTTACGGCGCGGGAGATTCACAGATACGCAGTATTTT. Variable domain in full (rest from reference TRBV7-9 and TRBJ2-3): DTGVSQNPRHKITKRGQNVTFRCDPISEHNRLYWYRQTLGQGPEFLTYFQNEAQLEKSRLLSDRFSAERPKGSFSTLEIQRTEQGDSAMYLCASSLRRGRFTDTQYFGPGTRLTVL.

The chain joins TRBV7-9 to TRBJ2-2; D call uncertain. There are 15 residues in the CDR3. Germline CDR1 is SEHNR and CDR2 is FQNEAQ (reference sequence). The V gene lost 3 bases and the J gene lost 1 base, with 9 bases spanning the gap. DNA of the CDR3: TGTGCCAGCAGCTTGCTTGGTCGGAACACCGGGGAGCTGTTTTTT. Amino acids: CASSLLGRNTGELFF.

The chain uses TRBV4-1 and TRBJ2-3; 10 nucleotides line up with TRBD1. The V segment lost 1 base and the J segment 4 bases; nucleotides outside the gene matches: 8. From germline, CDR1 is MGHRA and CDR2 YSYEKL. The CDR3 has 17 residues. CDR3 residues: CASSQVPGQGFADTQYF. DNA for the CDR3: TGCGCCAGCAGCCAAGTCCCGGGACAGGGGTTCGCAGATACGCAGTATTTT.

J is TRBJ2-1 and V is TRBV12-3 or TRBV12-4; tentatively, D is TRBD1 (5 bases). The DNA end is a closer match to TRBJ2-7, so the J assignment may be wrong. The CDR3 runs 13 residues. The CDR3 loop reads CASTLQGYNEQYF. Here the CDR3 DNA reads TGTGCCAGCACCCTCCAGGGCTACAATGAGCAGTACTTC.